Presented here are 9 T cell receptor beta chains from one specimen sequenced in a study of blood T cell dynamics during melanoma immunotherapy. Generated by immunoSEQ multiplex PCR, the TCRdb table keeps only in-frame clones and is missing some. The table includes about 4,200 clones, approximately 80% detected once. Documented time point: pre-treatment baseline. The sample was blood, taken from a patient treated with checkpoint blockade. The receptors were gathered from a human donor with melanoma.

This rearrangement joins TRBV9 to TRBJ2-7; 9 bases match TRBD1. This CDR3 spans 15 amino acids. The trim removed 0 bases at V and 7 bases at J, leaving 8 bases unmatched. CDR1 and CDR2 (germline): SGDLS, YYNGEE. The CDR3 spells CASSVGGTGLGEQYF. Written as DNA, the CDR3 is TGTGCCAGCAGCGTAGGCGGGACAGGGTTGGGAGAGCAGTACTTC.

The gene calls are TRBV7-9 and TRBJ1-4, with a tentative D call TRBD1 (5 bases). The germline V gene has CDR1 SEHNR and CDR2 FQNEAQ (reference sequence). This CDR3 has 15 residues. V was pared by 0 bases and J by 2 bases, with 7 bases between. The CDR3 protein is CASSLAGATNEKLFF. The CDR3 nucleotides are TGTGCCAGCAGCTTAGCAGGGGCGACTAATGAAAAACTGTTTTTT. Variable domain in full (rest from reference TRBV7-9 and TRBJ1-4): DTGVSQNPRHKITKRGQNVTFRCDPISEHNRLYWYRQTLGQGPEFLTYFQNEAQLEKSRLLSDRFSAERPKGSFSTLEIQRTEQGDSAMYLCASSLAGATNEKLFFGSGTQLSVL.

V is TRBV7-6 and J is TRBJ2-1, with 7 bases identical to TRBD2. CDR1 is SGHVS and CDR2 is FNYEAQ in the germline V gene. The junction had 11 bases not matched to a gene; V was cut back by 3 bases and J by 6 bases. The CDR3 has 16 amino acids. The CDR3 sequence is CASSFPSGTTVNEQFF. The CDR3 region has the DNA TGTGCCAGCAGCTTCCCCTCCGGGACTACGGTCAATGAGCAGTTCTTC.

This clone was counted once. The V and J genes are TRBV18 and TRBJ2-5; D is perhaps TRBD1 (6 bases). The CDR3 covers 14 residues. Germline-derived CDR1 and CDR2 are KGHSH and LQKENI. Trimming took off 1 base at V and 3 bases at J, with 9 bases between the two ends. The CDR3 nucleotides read TGTGCCAGCTCACCACGGAGACAGGAAGAGACCCAGTACTTC. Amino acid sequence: CASSPRRQEETQYF.

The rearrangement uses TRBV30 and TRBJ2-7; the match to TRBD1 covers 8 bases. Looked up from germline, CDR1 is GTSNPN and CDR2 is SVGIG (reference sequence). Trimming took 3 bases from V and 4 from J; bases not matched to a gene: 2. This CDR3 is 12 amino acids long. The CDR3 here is CAWSRTGYEQYF. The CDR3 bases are TGTGCCTGGAGCCGGACAGGGTACGAGCAGTACTTC.

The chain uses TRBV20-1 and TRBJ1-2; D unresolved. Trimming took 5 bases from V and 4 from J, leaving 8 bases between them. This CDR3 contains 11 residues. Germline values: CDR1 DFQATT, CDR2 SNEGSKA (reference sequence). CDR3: CSAGEGYGYTF. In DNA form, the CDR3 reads TGCAGTGCTGGGGAGGGCTATGGCTACACCTTC.

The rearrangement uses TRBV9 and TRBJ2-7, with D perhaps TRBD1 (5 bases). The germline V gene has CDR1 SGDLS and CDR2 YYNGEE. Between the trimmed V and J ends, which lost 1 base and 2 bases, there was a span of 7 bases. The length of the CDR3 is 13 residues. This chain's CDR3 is CASSVTGAYEQYF. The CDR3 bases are TGTGCCAGCAGCGTAACAGGTGCCTACGAGCAGTACTTC.

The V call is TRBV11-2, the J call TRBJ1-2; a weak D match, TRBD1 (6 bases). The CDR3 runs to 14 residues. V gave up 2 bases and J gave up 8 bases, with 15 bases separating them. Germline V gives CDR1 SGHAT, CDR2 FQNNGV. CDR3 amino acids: CASSLYGGAGGYTF. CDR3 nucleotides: TGTGCCAGCAGCTTATACGGGGGCGCGGGAGGCTACACCTTC.

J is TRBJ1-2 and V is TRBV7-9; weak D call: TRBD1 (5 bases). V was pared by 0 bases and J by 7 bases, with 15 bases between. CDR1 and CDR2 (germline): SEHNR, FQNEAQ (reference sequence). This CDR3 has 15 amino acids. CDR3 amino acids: CASSLARTSMGGYTF. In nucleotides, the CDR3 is TGTGCCAGCAGCTTAGCGAGGACATCCATGGGTGGCTACACCTTC.